This T cell receptor beta chain came from a study of T cell changes during pregnancy in multiple sclerosis. Method: immunoSEQ multiplex PCR; TCRdb's copy keeps in-frame clones and lacks some. This table holds roughly 100,000 clones, roughly 89% found once. Trimming took off 8 bases at V and 1 base at J, with 11 bases between the two ends. The CDR3 sequence is 12 residues long. CDR1 is SQVTM and CDR2 is ANQGSEA in the germline V gene. The genes are TRBV29-1 and TRBJ1-1, with D possibly matching TRBD1 (6 bases). The sample was peripheral blood, taken before pregnancy. The TCR originated in a female donor with multiple sclerosis, enrolled in a pregnancy study. The DNA for the CDR3 is TGCAGCATCCGACAGGCGAACACTGAAGCTTTCTTT. It codes for CSIRQANTEAFF. Full variable domain (outside the CDR3, taken from reference TRBV29-1 and TRBJ1-1): SAVISQKPSRDICQRGTSLTIQCQVDSQVTMMFWYRQQPGQSLTLIATANQGSEATYESGFVIDKFPISRPNLTFSTLTVSNMSPEDSSIYLCSIRQANTEAFFGQGTRLTVV.